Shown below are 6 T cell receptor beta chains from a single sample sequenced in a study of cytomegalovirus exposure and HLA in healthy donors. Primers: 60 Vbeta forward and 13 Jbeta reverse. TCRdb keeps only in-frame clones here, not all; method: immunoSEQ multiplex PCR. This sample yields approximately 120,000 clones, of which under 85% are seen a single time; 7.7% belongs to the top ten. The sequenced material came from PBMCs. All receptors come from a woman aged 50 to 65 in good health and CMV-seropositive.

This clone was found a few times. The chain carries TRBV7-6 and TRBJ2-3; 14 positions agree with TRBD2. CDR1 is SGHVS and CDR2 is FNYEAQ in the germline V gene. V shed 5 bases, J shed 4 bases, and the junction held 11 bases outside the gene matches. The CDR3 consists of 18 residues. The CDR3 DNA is TGTGCCAGCAGCCAAACCCATGGGACTAGCGGGAGTCCAGATACGCAGTATTTT. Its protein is CASSQTHGTSGSPDTQYF.

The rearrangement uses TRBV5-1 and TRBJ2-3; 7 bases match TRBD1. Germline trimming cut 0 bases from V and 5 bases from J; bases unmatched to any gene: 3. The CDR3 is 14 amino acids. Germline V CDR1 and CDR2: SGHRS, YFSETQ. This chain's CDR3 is CASSLGQGRDTQYF. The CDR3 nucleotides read TGCGCCAGCAGCTTGGGACAGGGCAGAGATACGCAGTATTTT.

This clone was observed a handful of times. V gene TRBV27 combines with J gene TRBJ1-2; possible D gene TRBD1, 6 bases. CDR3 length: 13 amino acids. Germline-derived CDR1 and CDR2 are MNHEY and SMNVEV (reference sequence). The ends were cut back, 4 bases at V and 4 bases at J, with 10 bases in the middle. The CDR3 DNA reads TGTGCCAGCAGTTACAGGGAGGGCTATGGCTACACCTTC. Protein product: CASSYREGYGYTF.

In DNA form, the CDR3 reads TGTGCCATCACCGGACAGATAAATTCACCCCTCCACTTT. This sequence encodes CAITGQINSPLHF. The gene calls are TRBV10-3 and TRBJ1-6; TRBD1 is a possible D gene (6 bases). V was trimmed by 7 bases and J by 7 bases, leaving 11 bases between them. The CDR3 is 13 amino acids. Germline V gene lookup returns CDR1 ENHRY and CDR2 SYGVKD.

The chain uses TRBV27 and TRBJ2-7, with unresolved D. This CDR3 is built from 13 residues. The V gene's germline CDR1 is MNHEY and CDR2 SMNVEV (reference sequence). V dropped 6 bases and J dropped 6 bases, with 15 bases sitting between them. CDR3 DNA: TGTGCCAGCAGACCCCTAGACCGGGTCGAGCAGTACTTC. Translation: CASRPLDRVEQYF.

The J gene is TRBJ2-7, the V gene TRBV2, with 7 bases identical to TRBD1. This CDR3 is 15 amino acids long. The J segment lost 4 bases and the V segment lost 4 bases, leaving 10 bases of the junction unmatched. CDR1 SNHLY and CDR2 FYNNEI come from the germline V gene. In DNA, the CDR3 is TGTGCCAGCAGTGCCATTTCTGAGACAGGGTACGAGCAGTACTTC. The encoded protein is CASSAISETGYEQYF.